Each of the 27 T cell receptor beta chains below was sequenced from the same sample in a study. From the RT-PCR reads, TCRdb called clonotypes with MiXCR, one entry per CDR3 protein. The data contain fewer than 800,000 distinct CDR3 sequences, approximately 15% of them singletons. Sequenced material: memory CD4+ T cells from blood. The receptors were sampled from a female donor in good health, serving as a healthy control.

This clonotype was counted at least ten times. The chain employs TRBV29-1 and TRBJ2-4; D is unresolved. This CDR3 is 13 amino acids long. Trimming pared 2 bases from V and 2 bases from J, leaving 7 bases between. Germline CDR1 and CDR2: SQVTM and ANQGSEA. CDR3 in amino acids: CSVEMDTKNIQYF. CDR3 coding DNA: TGCAGCGTTGAAATGGATACCAAAAACATTCAGTACTTC.

This clonotype has only a few counts. The J gene is TRBJ1-1, the V gene TRBV4-3; D is uncertain. With 2 bases removed from V and 4 bases from J, the gap between germline ends came to 11 bases. CDR1 LGHNA and CDR2 YSLEER come from the germline V gene. The CDR3 covers 14 residues. The CDR3 here is CASSQWQAGTEAFF. The CDR3 bases are TGCGCCAGCAGCCAATGGCAGGCGGGCACTGAAGCTTTCTTT.

This clonotype appeared a few times. This rearrangement joins TRBV20-1 to TRBJ2-2; 8 bases are a match to TRBD2. Trimming took 0 bases from V and 4 from J; bases not matched to a gene: 4. This CDR3 has 15 amino acids. Germline values: CDR1 DFQATT, CDR2 SNEGSKA (reference sequence). The CDR3 nucleotides read TGCAGTGCTAGAGATAAGCGGGAGTTCACCGGGGAGCTGTTTTTT. This sequence encodes CSARDKREFTGELFF.

The J gene is TRBJ2-1, the V gene TRBV5-4; TRBD1 matches 8 bases. There are 16 residues in the CDR3. Trimming took 0 bases from V and 7 from J; bases not matched to a gene: 9. The germline V gene has CDR1 SGHNT and CDR2 YYREEE (reference sequence). CDR3 loop: CASSLVAQGAGNEQFF. Here the CDR3 DNA reads TGTGCCAGCAGCTTGGTAGCTCAGGGGGCAGGTAATGAGCAGTTCTTC.

This chain joins TRBV30 and TRBJ2-7; 9 nucleotides agree with TRBD1. There are 16 residues in the CDR3. J gave up 2 bases and V 5 bases, and 13 bases lay outside the gene matches. Germline assignment: CDR1 GTSNPN and CDR2 SVGIG (reference sequence). CDR3 region: CAWATLPGQGTYEQYF. The CDR3 coding sequence is TGTGCCTGGGCCACTCTTCCGGGACAGGGAACCTACGAGCAGTACTTC.

This clonotype was recorded many times. The V call is TRBV7-2, the J call TRBJ2-2; tentatively, D is TRBD2 (5 bases). The germline gives CDR1 SGHTA, CDR2 FQGNSA. This CDR3 spans 15 amino acids. The V and J ends lost 1 base and 6 bases respectively, with 12 bases between them. CDR3 nucleotide sequence: TGTGCCAGCAGCTTAGTGATGTCGGGGTCCGGGGAGCTGTTTTTT. Translated: CASSLVMSGSGELFF.

This clonotype was seen many times. The chain uses TRBV10-3 and TRBJ2-5; TRBD2 is a possible D gene (6 bases). The CDR3 sequence is 14 residues long. The ends were cut back, 3 bases at V and 2 bases at J, with 10 bases in the middle. The germline V gene encodes CDR1 ENHRY and CDR2 SYGVKD. CDR3 nucleotides: TGTGCCATCAGTGATAATGGGGGGCAAGAGACCCAGTACTTC. It yields the protein CAISDNGGQETQYF.

V gene TRBV10-3 combines with J gene TRBJ2-3, with D uncertain. V gave up 2 bases and J gave up 7 bases, with 4 bases separating them. This CDR3 is built from 11 residues. Looked up from germline, CDR1 is ENHRY and CDR2 is SYGVKD. CDR3 DNA sequence: TGTGCCATCAGTGAGGAATATACGCAGTATTTT. Its translation is CAISEEYTQYF.

This clonotype was recorded a few times. The genes are TRBV9 and TRBJ2-1, with a tentative D call TRBD2 (5 bases). V lost 4 bases and J lost 7, with 18 bases in between. CDR1 and CDR2 (germline): SGDLS, YYNGEE. This CDR3 contains 15 residues. This chain's CDR3 is CASSPDVLAGNEQFF. CDR3 bases: TGTGCCAGCAGCCCAGATGTCCTAGCCGGGAATGAGCAGTTCTTC.

This clonotype was counted at least ten times. The V gene is TRBV4-2, the J gene TRBJ2-2, with 7 bases identical to TRBD1. The CDR3 runs to 15 residues. V was pared by 7 bases and J by 5 bases, with 10 bases of the junction left unmatched. The germline CDR1 and CDR2 sequences are LGHNA and YNFKEQ. Here the CDR3 reads CASTRRQGHTGELFF. CDR3 sequence (DNA): TGTGCCAGCACCCGACGACAGGGTCATACCGGGGAGCTGTTTTTT.

The table lists this clonotype with a few counts. The rearrangement links TRBV20-1 to TRBJ2-1; D perhaps matches TRBD2 (5 bases). Germline V gene data show CDR1 as DFQATT and CDR2 as SNEGSKA (reference sequence). This CDR3 has 15 amino acids. The V end was cut by 4 bases, the J end by 7 bases, with 20 bases between. This CDR3 reads CSATKSASSGNEQFF. The CDR3 DNA reads as TGCAGTGCTACTAAGTCGGCTAGCTCGGGGAATGAGCAGTTCTTC.

The chain uses TRBV20-1 and TRBJ2-7; D possibly matches TRBD1 or TRBD2 (5 bases each). The V end was cut by 0 bases, the J end by 10 bases, with 13 bases between. The CDR3 runs 12 residues. Germline V lookup: CDR1 DFQATT, CDR2 SNEGSKA (reference sequence). Here the CDR3 reads CSARDPGSPQYF. CDR3 DNA: TGCAGTGCTAGAGATCCAGGGAGCCCTCAGTACTTC.

This clonotype was seen ten or more times. The rearrangement uses TRBV18 and TRBJ1-2, with a weak D call TRBD1 (6 bases). Germline V gene sequence: CDR1 KGHSH, CDR2 LQKENI. CDR3 length: 15 amino acids. Trimming pared 3 bases from V and 4 bases from J, leaving 15 bases between. The CDR3 loop reads CASSPSRDTLYGYTF. In DNA, the CDR3 is TGTGCCAGCTCACCGTCTCGGGACACCCTCTATGGCTACACCTTC. Full variable domain (rest looked up from reference TRBV18 and TRBJ1-2): NAGVMQNPRHLVRRRGQEARLRCSPMKGHSHVYWYRQLPEEGLKFMVYLQKENIIDESGMPKERFSAEFPKEGPSILRIQQVVRGDSAAYFCASSPSRDTLYGYTFGSGTRLTVV.

The J gene is TRBJ1-1, the V gene TRBV7-2; tentative D call: TRBD1 (5 bases). The CDR3 length is 14 residues. Germline lookup yields CDR1 SGHTA and CDR2 FQGNSA. Trimming removed 3 bases at V and 5 bases at J, with 13 bases between. The CDR3 is CASSFDVGETEAFF. For the CDR3, the DNA is TGTGCCAGCAGCTTTGATGTGGGGGAAACTGAAGCTTTCTTT.

Comments on this clonotype: A junction boundary mismatches the germline segment, possibly from a read error. This chain uses TRBV20-1 with TRBJ2-6; D perhaps matches TRBD1 (5 bases). CDR3 length: 17 amino acids. Looked up from germline, CDR1 is DFQATT and CDR2 is SNEGSKA (reference sequence). CDR3 residues: CSAREDTDRSGVNVLTF. The DNA of the CDR3 is TGCAGTGCTAGAGAGGACACCGACCGCTCTGGGGTCAACGTCCTGACTTTC.

This clonotype was detected many times. V is TRBV20-1 and J is TRBJ1-3, with D perhaps matching TRBD1 (5 bases). Germline assignment: CDR1 DFQATT and CDR2 SNEGSKA (reference sequence). This CDR3 has 14 amino acids. V was clipped by 6 bases and J by 3 bases, with 15 bases between them. The CDR3 coding sequence is TGCAGTGCCGGCGTGCAGGGCGGTGGAAACACCATATATTTT. Translating it yields CSAGVQGGGNTIYF.

The table lists this clonotype with a few counts. V gene TRBV20-1 combines with J gene TRBJ2-3, with D uncertain. Trimming shortened V by 1 base and J by 0 bases, and 11 bases separated the two germline ends. The CDR3 runs 15 residues. Germline-derived CDR1 and CDR2 are DFQATT and SNEGSKA (reference sequence). The CDR3 is CSARGIRSSTDTQYF. CDR3 DNA: TGCAGTGCTAGAGGTATCAGGTCAAGCACAGATACGCAGTATTTT.

The genes are TRBV20-1 and TRBJ2-7; D unresolved. V lost 7 bases to trimming and J lost 0 bases, with 16 bases between them. Per germline, CDR1 DFQATT and CDR2 SNEGSKA (reference sequence). The CDR3 has 14 amino acids. CDR3 sequence (DNA): TGCAGTGTGATGGGCGGAAAACTCTCCTACGAGCAGTACTTC. Its protein product is CSVMGGKLSYEQYF.

DNA for the CDR3: TGTGCCAGCAGCCGAGGGTTCAACTCCTACAATGAGCAGTTCTTC. Translating it yields CASSRGFNSYNEQFF. The V call is TRBV7-2, the J call TRBJ2-1, with a possible D match to TRBD2 (5 bases). Germline loops: CDR1 SGHTA, CDR2 FQGNSA. The CDR3 contains 15 residues. V was pared by 5 bases and J by 0 bases, with 11 bases between.

On this clonotype: The conserved closing phenylalanine or tryptophan is absent in this CDR3, likely reflecting a read error. V is TRBV7-9 and J is TRBJ1-1; D may be TRBD1 (5 bases). V was pared by 5 bases and J by 4 bases, with 26 bases between. Germline V gene lookup returns CDR1 SEHNR and CDR2 FQNEAQ (reference sequence). The CDR3 runs to 18 residues. The CDR3 sequence is CASSLLRQATGGSTEAFL. The CDR3 DNA follows: TGTGCCAGCAGCCTTCTCCGCCAGGCAACAGGCGGGAGCACTGAAGCTTTCCTT.

This clonotype occurred a few times. The J gene is TRBJ2-3, the V gene TRBV9, with D tentatively TRBD1 (5 bases). The CDR3 covers 16 residues. Germline V gene sequence: CDR1 SGDLS, CDR2 YYNGEE. Deletions cut 4 bases from V and 2 bases from J, with 17 bases between. The CDR3 spells CASSFQTASSTDTQYF. In DNA, the CDR3 is TGTGCCAGCAGCTTTCAGACAGCCTCCTCCACAGATACGCAGTATTTT.

This clonotype was found a few times. The CDR3: CAISDPPGEKLFF. CDR3 nucleotides: TGTGCCATCAGTGACCCCCCAGGTGAAAAACTGTTTTTT. This sequence joins TRBV10-3 and TRBJ1-4; D ambiguous. This CDR3 has 13 residues. CDR1 and CDR2 from the germline V gene are ENHRY and SYGVKD. V shed 3 bases and J shed 7 bases, with 9 bases lying between them.

This chain uses TRBV7-2 with TRBJ2-2; tentatively, D is TRBD2 (6 bases). The germline CDR1 and CDR2 sequences are SGHTA and FQGNSA. The germline V and J ends were trimmed by 6 bases and 1 base, with 12 bases remaining between them. The CDR3 is made up of 15 amino acids. The CDR3 is CASRTGLLNTGELFF. The DNA of the CDR3 is TGTGCCAGCAGGACGGGACTCCTGAACACCGGGGAGCTGTTTTTT.

The chain has TRBV5-1 and TRBJ2-5, with 8 positions matching TRBD2. After removal of 0 bases from V and 1 base from J, the junction contained 8 bases not matched to a gene. CDR3 length: 17 amino acids. Germline CDR1 is SGHRS and CDR2 is YFSETQ. CDR3 protein: CASSLAIGGGSQETQYF. In nucleotides, the CDR3 is TGCGCCAGCAGCTTGGCCATTGGCGGGGGGTCCCAAGAGACCCAGTACTTC.

This clonotype has a handful of counts. The CDR3 sequence: CSAIGELNTEAFF. The CDR3 DNA reads as TGCAGTGCTATAGGCGAACTGAACACTGAAGCTTTCTTT. V usage is TRBV20-1 and J usage is TRBJ1-1; no firm D call. The length of the CDR3 is 13 residues. The germline V gene has CDR1 DFQATT and CDR2 SNEGSKA (reference sequence). V shed 4 bases and J shed 0 bases, with 9 bases lying between them.

This clonotype was seen only a few times. The chain has TRBV7-2 and TRBJ2-1; 7 bases fit TRBD2. From germline, CDR1 is SGHTA and CDR2 FQGNSA. V shed 1 base, J shed 5 bases, and the junction held 17 bases outside the gene matches. The CDR3 runs 19 residues. Written as DNA, the CDR3 is TGTGCCAGCAGCTTAGAGAGGGACGTGGGAGGGTACCCTAACAATGAGCAGTTCTTC. Protein: CASSLERDVGGYPNNEQFF.

A few counts support this clonotype. This rearrangement joins TRBV11-2 to TRBJ2-7; 13 bases map to TRBD2. With 8 bases clipped from V and 7 bases from J, the junction kept 8 bases outside the gene matches. Germline V gene lookup returns CDR1 SGHAT and CDR2 FQNNGV. The CDR3 sequence is 14 residues long. The CDR3 here is CASCWTSGSGEQYF. In DNA form, the CDR3 reads TGTGCCAGCTGCTGGACTAGCGGGAGTGGTGAGCAGTACTTC.